The sequence of this TCR beta chain was determined in a study of blood T cell repertoires in COVID-19. Study-level background: The samples span acute and convalescent COVID-19 from the United States, Italy and Spain.

Profiling relied on immunoSEQ multiplex PCR, and the TCRdb table lists in-frame clones only, not all of them. The profile shows 350,000 or so clones, 89% of them singletons. The ends were cut back, 5 bases at V and 4 bases at J, with 11 bases in the middle. Germline values: CDR1 SGHTA, CDR2 FQGTGA. The CDR3 spans 13 residues. Seattle patients were enrolled during active infection and followed longitudinally. The chain has TRBV7-3 and TRBJ1-1; D is uncertain. The sequence was obtained from a woman aged 55 to 70 with COVID-19, enrolled during active disease. The sample taken for sequencing was peripheral blood. This chain's CDR3 is CASSLRSGTEAFF. Written as DNA, the CDR3 is TGTGCCAGCAGCCTTAGATCGGGCACTGAAGCTTTCTTT. The complete variable domain, with remaining parts taken from reference TRBV7-3 and TRBJ1-1, reads GAGVSQTPSNKVTEKGKYVELRCDPISGHTALYWYRQSLGQGPEFLIYFQGTGAADDSGLPNDRFFAVRPEGSVSTLKIQRTERGDSAVYLCASSLRSGTEAFFGQGTRLTVV.